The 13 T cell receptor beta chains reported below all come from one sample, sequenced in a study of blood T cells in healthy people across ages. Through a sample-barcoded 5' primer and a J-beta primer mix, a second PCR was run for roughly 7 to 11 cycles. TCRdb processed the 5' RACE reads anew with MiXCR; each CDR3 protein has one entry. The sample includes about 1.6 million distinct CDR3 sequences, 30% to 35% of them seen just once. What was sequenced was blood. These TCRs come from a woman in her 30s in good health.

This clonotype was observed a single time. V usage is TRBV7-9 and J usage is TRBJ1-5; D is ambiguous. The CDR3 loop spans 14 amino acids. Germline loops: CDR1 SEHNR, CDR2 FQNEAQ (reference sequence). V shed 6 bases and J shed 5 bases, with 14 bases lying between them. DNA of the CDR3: TGTGCCAGCAGTACGGTAAGGGTGGATCAGCCCCAGCATTTT. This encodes CASSTVRVDQPQHF.

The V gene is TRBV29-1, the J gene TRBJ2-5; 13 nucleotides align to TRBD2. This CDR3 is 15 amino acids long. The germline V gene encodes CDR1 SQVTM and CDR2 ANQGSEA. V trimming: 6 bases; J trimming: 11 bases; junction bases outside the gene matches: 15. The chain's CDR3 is CSVETSGRPWGEQYF. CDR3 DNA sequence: TGCAGCGTCGAGACTAGCGGGAGGCCCTGGGGTGAGCAGTACTTC.

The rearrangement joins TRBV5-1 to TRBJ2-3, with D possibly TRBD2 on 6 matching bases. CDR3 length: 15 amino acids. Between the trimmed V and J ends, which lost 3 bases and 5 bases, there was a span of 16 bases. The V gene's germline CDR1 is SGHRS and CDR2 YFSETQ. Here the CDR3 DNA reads TGCGCCAGCAGCTCGGCACTAGCCCACCAAGATACGCAGTATTTT. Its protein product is CASSSALAHQDTQYF.

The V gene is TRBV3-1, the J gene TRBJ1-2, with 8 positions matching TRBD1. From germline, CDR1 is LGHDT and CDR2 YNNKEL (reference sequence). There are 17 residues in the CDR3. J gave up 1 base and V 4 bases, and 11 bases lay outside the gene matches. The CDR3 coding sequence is TGTGCCAGCAGCCGAAGAGATACCAGGGGGCATAACTATGGCTACACCTTC. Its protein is CASSRRDTRGHNYGYTF.

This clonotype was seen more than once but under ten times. CDR3 DNA sequence: TGTGCCAGCAGCCCCGGGACAGGGGAAGCTAACTATGGCTACACCTTC. Protein sequence: CASSPGTGEANYGYTF. The rearrangement uses TRBV6-4 and TRBJ1-2; 10 nucleotides align to TRBD1. Per the germline V gene, CDR1 is MRHNA and CDR2 is SNTAGT. Trimming cost V 6 bases and J 0 bases; bases outside gene matches: 7. The CDR3 loop spans 16 amino acids.

CDR3 in DNA: TGTGCCAGCAAACCAGGGGAAGAGACCCAGTACTTC. Translating it yields CASKPGEETQYF. This chain links TRBV6-2 or TRBV6-3 with TRBJ2-7, with D tentatively TRBD1 (6 bases). The J call is uncertain, as TRBJ2-5 better fits the DNA end. This CDR3 region has 12 residues. The germline V gene has CDR1 MNHEY and CDR2 SVGEGT.

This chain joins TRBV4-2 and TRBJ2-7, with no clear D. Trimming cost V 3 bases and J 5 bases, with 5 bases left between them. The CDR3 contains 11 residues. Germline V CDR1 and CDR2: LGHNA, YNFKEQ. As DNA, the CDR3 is TGTGCCAGCAGCCACCGGAACGAGCAGTACTTC. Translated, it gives CASSHRNEQYF.

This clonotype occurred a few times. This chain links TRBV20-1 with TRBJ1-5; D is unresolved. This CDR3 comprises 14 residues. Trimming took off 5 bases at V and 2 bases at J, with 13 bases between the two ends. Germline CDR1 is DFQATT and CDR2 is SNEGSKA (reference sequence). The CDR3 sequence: CSAEGVGGNQPQHF. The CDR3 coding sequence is TGCAGTGCTGAGGGAGTTGGTGGCAATCAGCCCCAGCATTTT.

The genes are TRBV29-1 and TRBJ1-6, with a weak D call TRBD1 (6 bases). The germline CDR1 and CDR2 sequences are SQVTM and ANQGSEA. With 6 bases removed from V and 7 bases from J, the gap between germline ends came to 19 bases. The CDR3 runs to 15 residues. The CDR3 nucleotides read TGCAGCGTCGCACTAACGGGGGGCCGCAATTCACCCCTCCACTTT. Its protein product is CSVALTGGRNSPLHF. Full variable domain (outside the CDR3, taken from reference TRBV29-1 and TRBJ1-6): SAVISQKPSRDICQRGTSLTIQCQVDSQVTMMFWYRQQPGQSLTLIATANQGSEATYESGFVIDKFPISRPNLTFSTLTVSNMSPEDSSIYLCSVALTGGRNSPLHFGNGTRLTVT.

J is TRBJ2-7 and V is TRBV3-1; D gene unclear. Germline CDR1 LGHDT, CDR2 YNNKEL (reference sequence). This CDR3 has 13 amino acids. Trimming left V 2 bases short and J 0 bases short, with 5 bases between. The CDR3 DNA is TGTGCCAGCAGCCAATTTCTCTCCTACGAGCAGTACTTC. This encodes CASSQFLSYEQYF.

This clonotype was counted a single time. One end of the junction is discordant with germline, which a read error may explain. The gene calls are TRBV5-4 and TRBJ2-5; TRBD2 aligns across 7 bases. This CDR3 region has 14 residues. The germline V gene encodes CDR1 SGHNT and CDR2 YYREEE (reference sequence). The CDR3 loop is CASSLGLAEEIQYF. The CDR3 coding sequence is TGTGCCAGCAGCTTGGGACTAGCTGAAGAGATCCAGTACTTC. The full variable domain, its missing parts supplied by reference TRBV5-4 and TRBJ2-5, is ETGVTQSPTHLIKTRGQQVTLRCSSQSGHNTVSWYQQALGQGPQFIFQYYREEENGRGNFPPRFSGLQFPNYSSELNVNALELDDSALYLCASSLGLAEEIQYFGPGTRLLVL.

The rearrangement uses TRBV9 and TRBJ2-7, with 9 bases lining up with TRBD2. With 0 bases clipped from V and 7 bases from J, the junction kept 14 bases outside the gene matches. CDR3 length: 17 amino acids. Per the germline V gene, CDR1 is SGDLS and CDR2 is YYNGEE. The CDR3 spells CASSVAPYGGGAYEQYF. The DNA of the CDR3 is TGTGCCAGCAGCGTAGCTCCGTACGGCGGGGGGGCATATGAGCAGTACTTC.

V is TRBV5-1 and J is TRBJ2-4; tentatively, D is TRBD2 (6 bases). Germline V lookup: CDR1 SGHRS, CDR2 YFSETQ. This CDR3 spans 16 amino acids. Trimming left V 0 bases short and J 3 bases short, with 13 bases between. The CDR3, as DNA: TGCGCCAGCAGCTTGGATGCGGGAAGGGGCAAAAACATTCAGTACTTC. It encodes CASSLDAGRGKNIQYF.